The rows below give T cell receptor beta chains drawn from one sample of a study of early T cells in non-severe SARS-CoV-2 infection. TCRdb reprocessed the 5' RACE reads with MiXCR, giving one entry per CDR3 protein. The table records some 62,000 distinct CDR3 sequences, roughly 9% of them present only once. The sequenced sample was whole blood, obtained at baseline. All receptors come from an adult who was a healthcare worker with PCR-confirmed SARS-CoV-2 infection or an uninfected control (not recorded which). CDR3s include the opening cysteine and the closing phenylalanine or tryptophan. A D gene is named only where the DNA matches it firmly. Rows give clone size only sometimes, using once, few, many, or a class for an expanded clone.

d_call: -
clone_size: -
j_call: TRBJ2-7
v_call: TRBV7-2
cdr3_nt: TGTGCCAGCAGCTTAGCTTACTCCTACGAGCAGTACTTC
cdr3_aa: CASSLAYSYEQYF

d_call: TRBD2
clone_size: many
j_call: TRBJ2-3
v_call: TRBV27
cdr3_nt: TGTGCCAGCAGTTCGCTGGGACTAGCGGGAGAAGCAGATACGCAGTATTTT
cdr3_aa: CASSSLGLAGEADTQYF

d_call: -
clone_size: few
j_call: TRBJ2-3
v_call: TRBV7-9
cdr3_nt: TGTGCCAGCAGCTTACGCGGGGTTACAGATACGCAGTATTTT
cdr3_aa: CASSLRGVTDTQYF

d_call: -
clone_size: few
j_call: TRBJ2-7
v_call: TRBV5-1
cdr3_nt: TGCGCCAGCAGTTCAACTCCAGGGGGGTCCTACGAGCAGTACTTC
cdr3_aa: CASSSTPGGSYEQYF

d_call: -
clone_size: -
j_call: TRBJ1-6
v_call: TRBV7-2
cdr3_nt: TGTGCCAGCAGCTCCGGGTCCCCATATAATTCACCCCTCCACTTT
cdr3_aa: CASSSGSPYNSPLHF

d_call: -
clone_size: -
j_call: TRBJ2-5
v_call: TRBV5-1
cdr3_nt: TGCGCCAGCAGCTTCCCAGAAGAGACCCAGTACTTC
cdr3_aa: CASSFPEETQYF

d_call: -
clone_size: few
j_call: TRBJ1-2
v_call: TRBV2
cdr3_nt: TGTGCCAGCAGTGAATTTAGGGCAGAATCCCACTATGGCTACACCTTC
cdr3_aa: CASSEFRAESHYGYTF

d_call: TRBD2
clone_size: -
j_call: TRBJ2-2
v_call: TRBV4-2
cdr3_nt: TGTGCCAGCAGCCAAGGGTCTAGCGGGACGAACACCGGGGAGCTGTTTTTT
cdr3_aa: CASSQGSSGTNTGELFF

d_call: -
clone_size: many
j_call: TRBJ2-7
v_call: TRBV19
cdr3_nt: TGTGCCAGTAGTCCAGGGCAGGCCTACGAGCAGTACTTC
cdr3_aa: CASSPGQAYEQYF

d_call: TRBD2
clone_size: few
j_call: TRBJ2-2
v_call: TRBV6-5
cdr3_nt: TGTGCCAGCAGTTATTCGTTAGCGGGAGGGCCGTACACCGGGGAGCTGTTTTTT
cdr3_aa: CASSYSLAGGPYTGELFF

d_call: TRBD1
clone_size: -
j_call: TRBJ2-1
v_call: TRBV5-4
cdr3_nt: TGTGCCAGCAGCTGGGGTACAGGGGCCGTTTACAATGAGCAGTTCTTC
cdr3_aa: CASSWGTGAVYNEQFF

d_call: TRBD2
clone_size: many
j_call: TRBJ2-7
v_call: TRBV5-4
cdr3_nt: TGTGCCAGCAGCTTGGGACTAGCGGGCGAGCAGTACTTC
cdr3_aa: CASSLGLAGEQYF

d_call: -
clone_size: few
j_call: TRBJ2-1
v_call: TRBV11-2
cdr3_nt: TGTGCCAGCAGCTTGGCGAATTTTGGCGAGCAGTTCTTC
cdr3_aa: CASSLANFGEQFF

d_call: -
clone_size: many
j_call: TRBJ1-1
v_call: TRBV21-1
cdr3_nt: TGTGCCAGCAGCCCGAGAGGAGGGGGAGACACTGAAGCTTTCTTT
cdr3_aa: CASSPRGGGDTEAFF

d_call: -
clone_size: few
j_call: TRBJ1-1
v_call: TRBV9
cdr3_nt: TGTGCCAGCAGCGTAGAACAGGTGAACACTGAAGCTTTCTTT
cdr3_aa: CASSVEQVNTEAFF

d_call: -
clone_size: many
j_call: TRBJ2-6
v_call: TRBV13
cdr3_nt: TGTGCCAGCAGCTTATTCCGGGCTGGGGCCAACGTCCTGACTTTC
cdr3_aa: CASSLFRAGANVLTF

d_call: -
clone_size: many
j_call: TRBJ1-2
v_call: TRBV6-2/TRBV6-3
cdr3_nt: TGTGCCAGCAGTCGACAAATGACTGCTAACTATGGCTACACCTTC
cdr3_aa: CASSRQMTANYGYTF

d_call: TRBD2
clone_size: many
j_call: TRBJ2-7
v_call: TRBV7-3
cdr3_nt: TGTGCCAGCAGCTGGGCTAGCGGGAGCTACGAGCAGTACTTC
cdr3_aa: CASSWASGSYEQYF

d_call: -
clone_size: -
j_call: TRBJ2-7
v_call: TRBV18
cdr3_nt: TGTGCCAGCTCACCAGATCTTGCCTACGAGCAGTACTTC
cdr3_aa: CASSPDLAYEQYF

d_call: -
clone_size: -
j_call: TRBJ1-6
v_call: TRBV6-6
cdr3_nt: TGTGCCAGCAGTCATTACCTAACAAATTCACCCCTCCACTTT
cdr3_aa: CASSHYLTNSPLHF

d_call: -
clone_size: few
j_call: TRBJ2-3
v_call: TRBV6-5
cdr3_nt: TGTGCCAGCAGCCGGGACATCACCACAGATACGCAGTATTTT
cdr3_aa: CASSRDITTDTQYF

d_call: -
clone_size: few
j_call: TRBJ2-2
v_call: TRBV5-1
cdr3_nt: TGCGCCAGCAGCTTGGCTCAGTTCACCGGGGAGCTGTTTTTT
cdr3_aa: CASSLAQFTGELFF

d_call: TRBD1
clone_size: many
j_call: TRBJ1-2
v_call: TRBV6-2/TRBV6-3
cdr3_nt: TGTGCCAGCAGTTTCGGGACAGCAACTAACTATGGCTACACCTTC
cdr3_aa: CASSFGTATNYGYTF

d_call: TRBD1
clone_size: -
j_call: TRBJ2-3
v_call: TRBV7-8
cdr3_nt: TGTGCCAGCAGCGCAAGGGGGCGCGGGACAGATACGCAGTATTTT
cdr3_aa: CASSARGRGTDTQYF

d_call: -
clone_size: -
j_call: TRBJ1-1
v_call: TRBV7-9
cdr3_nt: TGTGCCAGCAGCTTAGAATCGGGGACTGAAGCTTTCTTT
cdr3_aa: CASSLESGTEAFF

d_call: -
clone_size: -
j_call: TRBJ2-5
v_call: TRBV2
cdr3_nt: TGTGCCAGCACCGGTGCCAGGACGGAGACCCAGTACTTC
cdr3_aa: CASTGARTETQYF

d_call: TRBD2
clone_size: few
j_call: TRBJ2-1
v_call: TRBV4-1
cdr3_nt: TGCGCCAGCAGCCAAGAAGGGACTAGCGGGAGGAATGAGCAGTTCTTC
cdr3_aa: CASSQEGTSGRNEQFF

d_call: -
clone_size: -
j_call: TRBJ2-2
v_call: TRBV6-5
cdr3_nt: TGTGCCAGCAGGGACGGCACCGGGGAGCTGTTTTTT
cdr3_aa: CASRDGTGELFF

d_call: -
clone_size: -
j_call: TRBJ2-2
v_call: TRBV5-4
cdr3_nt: TGTGCCAGCAGCTTGCCGGGACAAGGGACCGGGGAGCTGTTTTTT
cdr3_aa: CASSLPGQGTGELFF

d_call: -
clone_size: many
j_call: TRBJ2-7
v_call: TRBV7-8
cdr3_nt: TGTGCCAGCAGCTTGTCACTCTCCTACGAGCAGTACTTC
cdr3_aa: CASSLSLSYEQYF

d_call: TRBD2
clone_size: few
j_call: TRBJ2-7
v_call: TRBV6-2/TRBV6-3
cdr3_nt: TGTGCCAGCAGTTATGGGGCTAGCGGGACTATCTACGAGCAGTACTTC
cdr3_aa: CASSYGASGTIYEQYF

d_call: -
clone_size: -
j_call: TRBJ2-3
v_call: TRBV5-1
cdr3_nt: TGCGCCAGCAGCTTCGCTTCCCCAGATACGCAGTATTTT
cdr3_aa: CASSFASPDTQYF

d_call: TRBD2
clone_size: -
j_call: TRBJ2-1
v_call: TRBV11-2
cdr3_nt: TGTGCCAGCAGAAGACTAGCGGGGAGCTCCTACAATGAGCAGTTCTTC
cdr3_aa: CASRRLAGSSYNEQFF

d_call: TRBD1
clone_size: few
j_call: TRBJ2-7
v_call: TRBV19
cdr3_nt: TGTGCCAGTAGGTCGACAGGGTTCAGCTACGAGCAGTACTTC
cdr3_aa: CASRSTGFSYEQYF

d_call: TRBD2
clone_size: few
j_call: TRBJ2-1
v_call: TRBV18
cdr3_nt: TGTGCCAGCTCACCAGGGCTAGCGGGAGTGGCTGAGCAGTTCTTC
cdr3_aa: CASSPGLAGVAEQFF

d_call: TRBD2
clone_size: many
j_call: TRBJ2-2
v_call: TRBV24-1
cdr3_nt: TGTGCCACCAGTGCAATTCCGGGACTAGCGGGAGAATGGACCGGGGAGCTGTTTTTT
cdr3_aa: CATSAIPGLAGEWTGELFF

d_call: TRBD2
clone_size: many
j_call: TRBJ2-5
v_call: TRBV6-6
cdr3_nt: TGTGCCAGCGCCCTTAGCGGGTTGGAGACCCAGTACTTC
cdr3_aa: CASALSGLETQYF

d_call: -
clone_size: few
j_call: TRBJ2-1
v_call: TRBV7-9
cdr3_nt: TGTGCCAGCAGCCACGAGTACCGTGAGCAGTTCTTC
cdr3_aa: CASSHEYREQFF

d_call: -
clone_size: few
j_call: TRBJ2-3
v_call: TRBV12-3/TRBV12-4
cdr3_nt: TGTGCCAGCACCCCCCAGGCGGGCACAGATACGCAGTATTTT
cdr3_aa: CASTPQAGTDTQYF

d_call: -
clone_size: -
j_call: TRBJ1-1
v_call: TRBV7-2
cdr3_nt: TGTGCCAGCAGCACGACCTTGAACACTGAAGCTTTCTTT
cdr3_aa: CASSTTLNTEAFF

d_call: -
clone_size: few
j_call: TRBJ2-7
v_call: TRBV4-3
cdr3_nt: TGCGCCAGCAGCCCAAGACCGGGACTTGACCTACCCGAGCAGTACTTC
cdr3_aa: CASSPRPGLDLPEQYF

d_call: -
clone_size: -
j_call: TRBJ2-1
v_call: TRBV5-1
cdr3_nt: TGCGCCAGCAGCTTGACAACCGGGACACTTTACAATGAGCAGTTCTTC
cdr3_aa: CASSLTTGTLYNEQFF

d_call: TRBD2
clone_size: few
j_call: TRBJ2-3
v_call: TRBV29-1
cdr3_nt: TGCAGCGTTGCGTTCTCTGGACTAGCGGGCACAGATACGCAGTATTTT
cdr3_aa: CSVAFSGLAGTDTQYF

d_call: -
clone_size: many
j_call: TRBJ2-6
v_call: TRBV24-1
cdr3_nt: TGTGCCACCAGTGATTTGGGCTCTGGGGCCAACGTCCTGACTTTC
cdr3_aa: CATSDLGSGANVLTF

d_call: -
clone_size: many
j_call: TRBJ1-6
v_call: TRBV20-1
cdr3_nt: TGCAGTGCTATTCGCAGCTATAATTCACCCCTCCACTTT
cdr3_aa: CSAIRSYNSPLHF

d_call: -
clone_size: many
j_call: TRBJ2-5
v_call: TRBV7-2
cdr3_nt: TGTGCCAGCAGCATAGGGTTCCAATTGGGGGAGACCCAGTACTTC
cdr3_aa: CASSIGFQLGETQYF

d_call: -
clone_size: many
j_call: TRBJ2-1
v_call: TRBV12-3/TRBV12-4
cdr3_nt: TGTGCCAGCAGTTTAATGACTTTAAGTGAGCAGTTCTTC
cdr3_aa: CASSLMTLSEQFF

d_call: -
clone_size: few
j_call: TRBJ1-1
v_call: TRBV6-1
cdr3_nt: TGTGCCAGCAGCACACCCCCTCGGACTTTCTTT
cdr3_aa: CASSTPPRTFF

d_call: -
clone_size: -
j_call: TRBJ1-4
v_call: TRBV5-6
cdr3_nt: TGTGCCAGCAGCTTCAGAGAGACGCGTCTAACTGAAAAACTGTTTTTT
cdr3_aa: CASSFRETRLTEKLFF

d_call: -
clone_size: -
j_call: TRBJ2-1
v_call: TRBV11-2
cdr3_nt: TGTGCCAGCAGCTATGGGTACTACAATGAGCAGTTCTTC
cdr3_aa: CASSYGYYNEQFF

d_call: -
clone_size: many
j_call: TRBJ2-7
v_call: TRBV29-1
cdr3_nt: TGCAGCGTGGTTTCACGGAACTACGAGCAGTACTTC
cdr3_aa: CSVVSRNYEQYF

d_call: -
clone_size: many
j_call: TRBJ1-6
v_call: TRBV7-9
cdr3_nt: TGTGCCAGCAGCTCCAACTCGTCACCCCTCCACTTT
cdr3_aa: CASSSNSSPLHF

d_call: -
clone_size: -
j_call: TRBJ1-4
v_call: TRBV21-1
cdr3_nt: TGTGCCAGCAGCAAATCAGGGGCTGCAACTAATGAAAAACTGTTTTTT
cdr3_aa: CASSKSGAATNEKLFF

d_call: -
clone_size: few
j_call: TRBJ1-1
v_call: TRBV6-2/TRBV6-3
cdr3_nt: TGTGCCAGCAGTTACCTTCGACAGGCCCTACCTGAAGCTTTCTTT
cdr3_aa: CASSYLRQALPEAFF

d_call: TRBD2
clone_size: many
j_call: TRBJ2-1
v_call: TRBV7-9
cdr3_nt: TGTGCCAGCAGCCGGGAGCGGGAGGGCAGAAACAATGAGCAGTTCTTC
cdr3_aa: CASSREREGRNNEQFF

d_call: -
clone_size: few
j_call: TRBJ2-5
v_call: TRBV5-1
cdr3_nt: TGCGCCAGCAGCCCAACGGGGGAAGAGACCCAGTACTTC
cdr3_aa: CASSPTGEETQYF

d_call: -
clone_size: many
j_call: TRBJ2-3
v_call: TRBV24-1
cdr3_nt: TGTGCCACCAGTGATTTGGGGGAAAGCACAGATACGCAGTATTTT
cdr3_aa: CATSDLGESTDTQYF

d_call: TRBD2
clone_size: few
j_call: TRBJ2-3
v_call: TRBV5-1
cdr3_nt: TGCGCCAGCAGCTTGGAGGGCCCTAGCGGGGCAGATACGCAGTATTTT
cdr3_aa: CASSLEGPSGADTQYF

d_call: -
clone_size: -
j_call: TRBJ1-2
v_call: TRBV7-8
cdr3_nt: TGTGCCAGCAGCTTGGTGGGGGGCTCTTCTAACTATGGCTACACCTTC
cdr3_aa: CASSLVGGSSNYGYTF